This TCR beta chain is drawn from a study of early T cells in non-severe SARS-CoV-2 infection (dated by TCRdb to the early 2020s). With regard to the full study: TCR sequencing used bulk RNA from unsorted whole blood, so alpha and beta chains could not be paired. Points the paper makes about the study in general: VDJdb matching was skewed toward anti-spike CD8 responses and likely underestimated virus-specific expansions, missing private and CD4 specificities.

V has 3 bases trimmed and J has 4 bases trimmed; junction bases matching no gene number 11. Sequences KGHDR (CDR1) and SFDVKD (CDR2) are obtained from the germline V gene. Measured from the cysteine to the phenylalanine, the CDR3 is 17 residues long. The DNA shown is the 51-base CDR3, in frame from base 1. The study was a case-control design nested within a healthcare worker cohort in London, UK, with weekly nasopharyngeal swab PCR tests and blood sampling. Healthcare workers were recruited between 23 and 31 March 2020, during the week of the UK lockdown, and were followed weekly for up to roughly 16 weeks. To prepare the library, 5' RACE was applied. Sequenced on a NextSeq 500. Unique molecular identifiers were attached to individual cDNA molecules in the TCR library protocol so that sequencing error and PCR bias could be corrected. Both TCR alpha and beta chains were sequenced, and tight co-correlation was observed between alpha and beta sequence abundances in each sample. On the authors' methods: Decombinator V4 was used to perform V gene, J gene and CDR3 annotation of TCR sequences. Expanded TCRs were defined as changing significantly between any two time points under a Poisson model with p below 0.0001. TCR abundances were normalised to the total number of TCRs sequenced in each sample and reported as counts per million. TRAV1-2 paired with TRAJ12, TRAJ20 or TRAJ33 defined MAIT TCRs, while TRAV10 paired with TRAJ18 defined iNKT TCRs. VDJdb, accessed on 1 November 2021, was searched for TCRs annotated for CMV, EBV and SARS-CoV-2, and TCRs annotated for more than one antigen were excluded. Clones were called with MiXCR by TCRdb after fastp trimmed the public reads at Q25, and only in-frame beta chains were retained. All rows with the same CDR3 protein become a single entry with the most common DNA and genes. These V and J calls derive from TCRdb rather than the authors' analysis. This sample is represented by around 64,000 distinct CDR3 sequences; about 12% of them were singletons. Under 1.5% of the sample comes from the top ten.

A word on this clonotype: Its antigen has not been determined. No base quality information exists; no much larger clone differs at one position.

The sample was whole blood, taken at baseline. The source of this sequence is an adult who was a healthcare worker with PCR-confirmed SARS-CoV-2 infection or an uninfected control (not recorded which). This receptor chain uses TRBV24-1 and TRBJ2-1, and TRBD1 matches 7 of the central bases. For the CDR3, the sequence is CATSDLPGQRPYNEQFF. The DNA is as follows: TGTGCCACCAGTGATCTTCCGGGACAGCGTCCATACAATGAGCAGTTCTTC.